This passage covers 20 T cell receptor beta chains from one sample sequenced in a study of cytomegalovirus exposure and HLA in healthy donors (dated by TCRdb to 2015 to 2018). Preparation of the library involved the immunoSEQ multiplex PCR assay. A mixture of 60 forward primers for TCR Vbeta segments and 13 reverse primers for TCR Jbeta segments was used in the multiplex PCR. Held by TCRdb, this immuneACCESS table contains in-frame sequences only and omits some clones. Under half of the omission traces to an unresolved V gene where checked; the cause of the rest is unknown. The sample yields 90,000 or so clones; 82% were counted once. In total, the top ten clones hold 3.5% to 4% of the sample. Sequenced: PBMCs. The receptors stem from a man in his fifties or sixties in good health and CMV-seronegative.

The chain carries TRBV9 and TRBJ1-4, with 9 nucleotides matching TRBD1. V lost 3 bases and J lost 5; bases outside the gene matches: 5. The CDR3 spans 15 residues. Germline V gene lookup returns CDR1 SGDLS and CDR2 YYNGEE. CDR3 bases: TGTGCCAGCAGCGCCTCCGGGACAGGGAATGAAAAACTGTTTTTT. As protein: CASSASGTGNEKLFF.

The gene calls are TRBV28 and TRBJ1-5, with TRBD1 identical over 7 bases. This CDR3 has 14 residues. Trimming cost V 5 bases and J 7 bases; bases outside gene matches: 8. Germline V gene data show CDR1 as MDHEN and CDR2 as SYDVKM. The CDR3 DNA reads TGTGCCAGCAGTCTTACAGGGGCAGAGCAGCCCCAGCATTTT. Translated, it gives CASSLTGAEQPQHF.

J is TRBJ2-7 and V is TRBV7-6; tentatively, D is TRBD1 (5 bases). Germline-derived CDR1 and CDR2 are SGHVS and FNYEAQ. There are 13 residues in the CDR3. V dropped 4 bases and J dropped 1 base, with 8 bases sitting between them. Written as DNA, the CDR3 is TGTGCCAGCAGCTCAAGACAGTCCTACGAGCAGTACTTC. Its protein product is CASSSRQSYEQYF.

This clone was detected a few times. This CDR3 is CASSQTGSYEQYF. DNA of the CDR3: TGTGCCAGCAGCCAGACAGGGTCCTACGAGCAGTACTTC. This chain uses TRBV7-6 with TRBJ2-7, with TRBD1 matching over 7 bases. Germline V gene data show CDR1 as SGHVS and CDR2 as FNYEAQ. After removal of 5 bases from V and 1 base from J, the junction contained 2 bases not matched to a gene. This CDR3 spans 13 amino acids.

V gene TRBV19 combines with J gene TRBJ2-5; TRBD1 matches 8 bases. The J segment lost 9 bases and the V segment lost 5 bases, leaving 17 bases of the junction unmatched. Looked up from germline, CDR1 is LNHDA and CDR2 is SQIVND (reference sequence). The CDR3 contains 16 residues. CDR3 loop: CASSPQDRAPSSPQYF. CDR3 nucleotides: TGTGCCAGTAGTCCCCAGGACAGGGCACCTTCCTCCCCCCAGTACTTC.

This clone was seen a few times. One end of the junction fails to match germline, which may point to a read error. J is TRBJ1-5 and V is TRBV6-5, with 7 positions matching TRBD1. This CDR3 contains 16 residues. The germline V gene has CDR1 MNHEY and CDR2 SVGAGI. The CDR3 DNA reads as TGTGCCAGCAGCTACTCGCGCGGGACAGACCTGAGGCCCCAGCATTTT. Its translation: CASSYSRGTDLRPQHF.

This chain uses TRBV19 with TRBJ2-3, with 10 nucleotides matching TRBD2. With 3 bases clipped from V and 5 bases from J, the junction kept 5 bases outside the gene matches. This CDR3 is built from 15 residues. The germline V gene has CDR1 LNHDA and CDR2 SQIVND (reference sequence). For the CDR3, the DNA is TGTGCCAGTAGTATTGGAGGACTAGCGGTAGATACGCAGTATTTT. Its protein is CASSIGGLAVDTQYF. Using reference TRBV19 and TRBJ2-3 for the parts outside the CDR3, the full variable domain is DGGITQSPKYLFRKEGQNVTLSCEQNLNHDAMYWYRQDPGQGLRLIYYSQIVNDFQKGDIAEGYSVSREKKESFPLTVTSAQKNPTAFYLCASSIGGLAVDTQYFGPGTRLTVL.

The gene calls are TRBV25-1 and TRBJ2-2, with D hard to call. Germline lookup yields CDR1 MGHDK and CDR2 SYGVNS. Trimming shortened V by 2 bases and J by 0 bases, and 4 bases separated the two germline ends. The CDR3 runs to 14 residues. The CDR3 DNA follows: TGTGCCAGCAGTGAAGTCGCGAACACCGGGGAGCTGTTTTTT. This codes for CASSEVANTGELFF.

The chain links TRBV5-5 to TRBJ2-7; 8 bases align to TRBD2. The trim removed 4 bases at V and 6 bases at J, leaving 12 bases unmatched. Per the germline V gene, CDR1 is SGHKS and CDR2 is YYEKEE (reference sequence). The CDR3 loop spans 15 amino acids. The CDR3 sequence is CASSLQAGALTEQYF. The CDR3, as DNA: TGTGCCAGCAGCCTACAAGCGGGAGCTTTGACCGAGCAGTACTTC.

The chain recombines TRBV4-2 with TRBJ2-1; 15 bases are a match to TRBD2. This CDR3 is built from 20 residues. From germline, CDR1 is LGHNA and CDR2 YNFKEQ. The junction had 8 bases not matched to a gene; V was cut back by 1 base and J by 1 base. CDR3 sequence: CASSQVRTSGRASSYNEQFF. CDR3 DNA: TGTGCCAGCAGCCAAGTTCGGACTAGCGGGAGGGCCTCGTCCTACAATGAGCAGTTCTTC.

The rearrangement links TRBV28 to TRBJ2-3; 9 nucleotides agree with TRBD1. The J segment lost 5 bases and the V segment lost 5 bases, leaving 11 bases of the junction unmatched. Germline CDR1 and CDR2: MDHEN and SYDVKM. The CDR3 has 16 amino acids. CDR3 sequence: CASSLGGGQGIDTQYF. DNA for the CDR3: TGTGCCAGCAGTCTGGGCGGGGGACAGGGTATAGATACGCAGTATTTT.

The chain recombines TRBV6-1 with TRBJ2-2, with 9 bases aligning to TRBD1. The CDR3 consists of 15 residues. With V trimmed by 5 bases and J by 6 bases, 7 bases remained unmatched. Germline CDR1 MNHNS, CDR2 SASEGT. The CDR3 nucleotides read TGTGCCAGCAGTCGATACCGGGACAGGGCCGGGGAGCTGTTTTTT. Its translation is CASSRYRDRAGELFF.

In DNA, the CDR3 is TGTGCCAGCAGCCGGGAGGAATCCTACGAGCAGTACTTC. Protein product: CASSREESYEQYF. The chain couples TRBV7-9 to TRBJ2-7, with 7 nucleotides matching TRBD2. J lost 1 base, V lost 5 bases, and 2 bases had no gene match. CDR1 SEHNR and CDR2 FQNEAQ come from the germline V gene (reference sequence). The CDR3 extends over 13 amino acids. The whole variable domain, filled in from reference TRBV7-9 and TRBJ2-7, reads DTGVSQNPRHKITKRGQNVTFRCDPISEHNRLYWYRQTLGQGPEFLTYFQNEAQLEKSRLLSDRFSAERPKGSFSTLEIQRTEQGDSAMYLCASSREESYEQYFGPGTRLTVT.

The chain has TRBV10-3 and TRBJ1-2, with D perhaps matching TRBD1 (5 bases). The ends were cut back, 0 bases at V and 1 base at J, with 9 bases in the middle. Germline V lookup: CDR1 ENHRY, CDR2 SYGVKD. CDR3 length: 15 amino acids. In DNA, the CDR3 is TGTGCCATCAGTGAGTCGGACACTTATAACTATGGCTACACCTTC. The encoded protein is CAISESDTYNYGYTF.

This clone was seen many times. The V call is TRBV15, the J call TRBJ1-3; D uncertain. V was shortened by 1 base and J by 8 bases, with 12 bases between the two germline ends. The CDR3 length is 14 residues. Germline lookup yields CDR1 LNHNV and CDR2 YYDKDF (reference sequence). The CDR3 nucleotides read TGTGCCACCAGCAGAGGAGTTTTCGGTGACACCATATATTTT. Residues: CATSRGVFGDTIYF.

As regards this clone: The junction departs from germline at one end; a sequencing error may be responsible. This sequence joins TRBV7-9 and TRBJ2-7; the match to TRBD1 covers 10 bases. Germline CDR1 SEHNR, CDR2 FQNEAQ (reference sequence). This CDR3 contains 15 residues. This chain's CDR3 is CASSPSGQGGDEEYF. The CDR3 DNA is TGTGCCAGCAGCCCAAGCGGACAGGGGGGAGACGAGGAGTACTTC.

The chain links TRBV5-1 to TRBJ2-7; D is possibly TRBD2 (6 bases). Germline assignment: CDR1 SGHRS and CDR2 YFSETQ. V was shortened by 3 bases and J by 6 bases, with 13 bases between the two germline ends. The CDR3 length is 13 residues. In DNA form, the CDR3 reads TGCGCCAGCAGCTACGGGGGAGGCGGCGAGCAGTACTTC. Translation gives CASSYGGGGEQYF.

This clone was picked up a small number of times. In nucleotides, the CDR3 is TGTGCCAGCAGTTCACTCAATCAGCCCCAGCATTTT. Residues: CASSSLNQPQHF. The chain combines TRBV28 with TRBJ1-5, with D unclear. This CDR3 contains 12 residues. The germline V gene encodes CDR1 MDHEN and CDR2 SYDVKM. V shed 4 bases and J shed 3 bases, with 4 bases lying between them.

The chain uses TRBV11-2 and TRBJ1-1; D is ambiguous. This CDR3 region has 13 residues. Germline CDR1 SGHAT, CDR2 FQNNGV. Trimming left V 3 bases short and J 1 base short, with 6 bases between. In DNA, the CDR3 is TGTGCCAGCAGCTTGGAGGGGAACACTGAAGCTTTCTTT. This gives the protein CASSLEGNTEAFF.

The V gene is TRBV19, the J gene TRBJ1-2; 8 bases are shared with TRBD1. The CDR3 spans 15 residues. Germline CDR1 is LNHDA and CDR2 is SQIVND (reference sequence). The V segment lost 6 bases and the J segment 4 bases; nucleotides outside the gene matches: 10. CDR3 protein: CASSPGTGASYGYTF. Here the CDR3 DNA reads TGTGCCAGTAGCCCTGGGACAGGAGCTTCCTATGGCTACACCTTC.